The 21 T cell receptor beta chains in this list originate from one sample, sequenced in a study of blood T cell repertoires in COVID-19. Generated by immunoSEQ multiplex PCR, the TCRdb table keeps only in-frame clones and is missing some. The table lists about 80,000 clones, about nine tenths of them singletons. The sample comprised peripheral blood. The receptor set was obtained from a woman of 80 years or more with acute or convalescent COVID-19.

This chain links TRBV7-8 with TRBJ1-5, with D perhaps TRBD1 (5 bases). V was clipped by 4 bases and J by 5 bases, with 9 bases between them. Germline V gene sequence: CDR1 SGHVS, CDR2 FQNEAQ. The CDR3 totals 13 residues. As DNA, the CDR3 is TGTGCCAGCAGCTCCGGGACTTATCAGCCCCAGCATTTT. Translated: CASSSGTYQPQHF.

The chain employs TRBV19 and TRBJ1-1; D is perhaps TRBD1 (5 bases). V was trimmed by 3 bases and J by 6 bases, leaving 14 bases between them. CDR3 length equals 14 residues. Germline CDR1 LNHDA, CDR2 SQIVND (reference sequence). The DNA for the CDR3 is TGTGCCAGTAGTATGGAAGGGGCTCGGGCTGAAGCTTTCTTT. Its protein product is CASSMEGARAEAFF. Looking up the rest from reference TRBV19 and TRBJ1-1 gives the full variable domain: DGGITQSPKYLFRKEGQNVTLSCEQNLNHDAMYWYRQDPGQGLRLIYYSQIVNDFQKGDIAEGYSVSREKKESFPLTVTSAQKNPTAFYLCASSMEGARAEAFFGQGTRLTVV.

The rearrangement uses TRBV19 and TRBJ1-2, with 7 bases that match TRBD1. From germline, CDR1 is LNHDA and CDR2 SQIVND (reference sequence). This CDR3 region has 14 residues. V trimming: 4 bases; J trimming: 4 bases; junction bases outside the gene matches: 6. The chain's CDR3 is CASSKTGDSYGYTF. DNA for the CDR3: TGTGCCAGTAGTAAAACAGGGGACAGCTATGGCTACACCTTC.

V is TRBV5-1 and J is TRBJ2-3, with 13 bases fitting TRBD2. Germline lookup yields CDR1 SGHRS and CDR2 YFSETQ. The CDR3 extends over 18 amino acids. Trimming took 1 base from V and 0 from J; bases not matched to a gene: 5. This chain's CDR3 is CASSLTGLAGRSTDTQYF. As DNA, the CDR3 is TGCGCCAGCAGCTTGACGGGACTAGCGGGGAGGAGCACAGATACGCAGTATTTT. Together with reference TRBV5-1 and TRBJ2-3, the CDR3 gives the full variable domain: KAGVTQTPRYLIKTRGQQVTLSCSPISGHRSVSWYQQTPGQGLQFLFEYFSETQRNKGNFPGRFSGRQFSNSRSEMNVSTLELGDSALYLCASSLTGLAGRSTDTQYFGPGTRLTVL.

V and J are TRBV5-6 and TRBJ2-7; TRBD2 matches 7 bases. Germline V gene lookup returns CDR1 SGHDT and CDR2 YYEEEE. Germline trimming cut 0 bases from V and 1 base from J; bases unmatched to any gene: 4. This CDR3 is 15 amino acids long. CDR3 residues: CASSLGGSSSYEQYF. The CDR3 DNA is TGTGCCAGCAGCTTGGGCGGGAGTTCATCCTACGAGCAGTACTTC.

V and J are TRBV5-1 and TRBJ2-7; D not resolved. Trimming pared 0 bases from V and 0 bases from J, leaving 7 bases between. This CDR3 spans 14 amino acids. CDR1 and CDR2 from the germline V gene are SGHRS and YFSETQ. CDR3 bases: TGCGCCAGCAGCTTGGTGGCAGACTCCTACGAGCAGTACTTC. Amino acid sequence: CASSLVADSYEQYF. The full variable domain, its missing parts supplied by reference TRBV5-1 and TRBJ2-7, is KAGVTQTPRYLIKTRGQQVTLSCSPISGHRSVSWYQQTPGQGLQFLFEYFSETQRNKGNFPGRFSGRQFSNSRSEMNVSTLELGDSALYLCASSLVADSYEQYFGPGTRLTVT.

The CDR3 coding sequence is TGTGCCAGCAGCTCCCGACTAGCGGTCTACGAGCAGTACTTC. It encodes CASSSRLAVYEQYF. This chain uses TRBV3-1 (or the pseudogene TRBV3-2) with TRBJ2-7; 9 nucleotides match TRBD2. Germline-derived CDR1 and CDR2 are LGHDT and YNNKEL (reference sequence). V gave up 5 bases and J gave up 3 bases; unmatched junction bases: 5. The CDR3 is 14 residues long.

The chain uses TRBV5-5 and TRBJ1-2, with D maybe TRBD1 (6 bases). CDR1 SGHKS and CDR2 YYEKEE come from the germline V gene (reference sequence). The CDR3 contains 15 residues. V lost 2 bases and J 0 bases, leaving 11 bases between the germline ends. CDR3 in DNA: TGTGCCAGCAGCTTACCGGGACAAGCTAACTATGGCTACACCTTC. Its translation is CASSLPGQANYGYTF. Filled out from reference TRBV5-5 and TRBJ1-2, the complete variable domain reads DAGVTQSPTHLIKTRGQQVTLRCSPISGHKSVSWYQQVLGQGPQFIFQYYEKEERGRGNFPDRFSARQFPNYSSELNVNALLLGDSALYLCASSLPGQANYGYTFGSGTRLTVV.

The chain combines TRBV4-3 with TRBJ2-1; tentative D call: TRBD2 (5 bases). The germline V gene has CDR1 LGHNA and CDR2 YSLEER. The CDR3 consists of 16 residues. The ends were cut back, 0 bases at V and 3 bases at J, with 12 bases in the middle. CDR3 protein: CASSQDGSGYYNEQFF. The CDR3, as DNA: TGCGCCAGCAGCCAAGATGGAAGCGGCTACTACAATGAGCAGTTCTTC.

This clone came up once. This sequence joins TRBV29-1 and TRBJ2-7; D perhaps matches TRBD1 (5 bases). From germline, CDR1 is SQVTM and CDR2 ANQGSEA. The length of the CDR3 is 14 residues. Trimming stripped 3 bases from V and 2 bases from J, with 14 bases between. CDR3 region: CSVEVRQPAYEQYF. For the CDR3, the DNA is TGCAGCGTTGAGGTTAGACAGCCTGCCTACGAGCAGTACTTC.

In regard to this clone: Compared with germline, one end of the junction differs, possibly owing to a read error. This chain joins TRBV15 and TRBJ1-1; tentative D call: TRBD1 (6 bases). This CDR3 is 14 amino acids long. CDR1 is LNHNV, CDR2 YYDKDF, per germline (reference sequence). Here the CDR3 DNA reads TGTGCCACGAGCAAAGGGGGGGCTCGCACTGAAGCTTTCTTT. This sequence encodes CATSKGGARTEAFF.

The V call is TRBV5-8, the J call TRBJ2-5, with 13 bases aligning to TRBD2. The germline V gene encodes CDR1 SGHTS and CDR2 YDEGEE. With V trimmed by 4 bases and J by 2 bases, 5 bases remained unmatched. The length of the CDR3 is 16 residues. The CDR3 DNA sequence: TGTGCCAGCAGCATGGGGACTAGCGGGGCGCAAGAGACCCAGTACTTC. This translates into CASSMGTSGAQETQYF.

The rearrangement joins TRBV6-6 to TRBJ1-5, with D unresolved. This CDR3 region has 14 residues. V was clipped by 1 base and J by 0 bases, with 4 bases between them. From germline, CDR1 is MNHNY and CDR2 SVGAGI (reference sequence). The CDR3 bases are TGTGCCAGCAGTTACTTTTATAGCAATCAGCCCCAGCATTTT. Protein product: CASSYFYSNQPQHF.

The rearrangement links TRBV30 to TRBJ2-7; maybe TRBD2 (6 bases). CDR1 is GTSNPN and CDR2 is SVGIG in the germline V gene (reference sequence). The CDR3 covers 12 residues. V was clipped by 5 bases and J by 9 bases, with 17 bases between them. The CDR3 region is CAWEPGRGGQYF. For the CDR3, the DNA is TGTGCCTGGGAACCGGGGCGGGGAGGGCAGTACTTC. The entire variable domain, with the rest obtained from reference TRBV30 and TRBJ2-7, is as follows: SQTIHQWPATLVQPVGSPLSLECTVEGTSNPNLYWYRQAAGRGLQLLFYSVGIGQISSEVPQNLSASRPQDRQFILSSKKLLLSDSGFYLCAWEPGRGGQYFGPGTRLTVT.

The gene calls are TRBV29-1 and TRBJ1-1; a possible D gene is TRBD1 (6 bases). The germline V gene has CDR1 SQVTM and CDR2 ANQGSEA. Trimming removed 4 bases from V and 0 bases from J, with 12 bases in between. The length of the CDR3 is 14 residues. In DNA form, the CDR3 reads TGCAGCGTTGGACAGGCCACAATGAACACTGAAGCTTTCTTT. Translated, it gives CSVGQATMNTEAFF.

The J gene is TRBJ2-1, the V gene TRBV5-4, with a weak D call TRBD2 (5 bases). The CDR3 loop spans 15 amino acids. Germline values: CDR1 SGHNT, CDR2 YYREEE (reference sequence). The V gene lost 4 bases and the J gene lost 6 bases, with 17 bases spanning the gap. For the CDR3, the DNA is TGTGCCAGCAGCGTGGGTAGCGCAACTTCCAATGAGCAGTTCTTC. As protein: CASSVGSATSNEQFF.

A single count supports this clone. The rearrangement links TRBV9 to TRBJ1-1; no firm D call. The CDR3 totals 13 residues. Germline CDR1 SGDLS, CDR2 YYNGEE. V gave up 4 bases and J gave up 2 bases, with 9 bases separating them. As DNA, the CDR3 is TGTGCCAGCAGCCGGACGGGAAACACTGAAGCTTTCTTT. Protein: CASSRTGNTEAFF.

The chain employs TRBV19 and TRBJ2-7, with 10 bases fitting TRBD1. Trimming at V came to 1 base and at J to 4 bases, leaving 7 bases not matched to a gene. The CDR3 consists of 16 residues. Germline CDR1 reads LNHDA; CDR2 reads SQIVND (reference sequence). The CDR3 bases are TGTGCCAGTAGTATAGTCCGGACAGGGGGAAGGTACGAGCAGTACTTC. Amino acid sequence: CASSIVRTGGRYEQYF.

J is TRBJ2-1 and V is TRBV25-1, with D tentatively TRBD1 (6 bases). The CDR3 runs 13 residues. Germline V gives CDR1 MGHDK, CDR2 SYGVNS. The ends were cut back, 6 bases at V and 8 bases at J, with 14 bases in the middle. The CDR3 bases are TGTGCCAGCAGGGGGGACAACGTCCATGAGCAGTTCTTC. Translated: CASRGDNVHEQFF.

Turning to this clone: Other DNA sequences of this sample code for an identical CDR3. The chain links TRBV4-3 to TRBJ2-1; 11 positions agree with TRBD2. V shed 3 bases, J shed 4 bases, and the junction held 5 bases outside the gene matches. Germline assignment: CDR1 LGHNA and CDR2 YSLEER. The CDR3 length is 16 residues. CDR3 sequence: CASSQQLAGVYNEQFF. CDR3 DNA: TGCGCCAGCAGCCAGCAACTAGCGGGGGTTTACAATGAGCAGTTCTTC.

The gene calls are TRBV9 and TRBJ2-1, with a weak D call TRBD2 (6 bases). Germline-derived CDR1 and CDR2 are SGDLS and YYNGEE. Trimming left V 4 bases short and J 2 bases short, with 16 bases between. The CDR3 totals 16 residues. Here the CDR3 DNA reads TGTGCCAGCAGCCCCCCCGGGGGAGTTGCCTACAATGAGCAGTTCTTC. Its translation is CASSPPGGVAYNEQFF.